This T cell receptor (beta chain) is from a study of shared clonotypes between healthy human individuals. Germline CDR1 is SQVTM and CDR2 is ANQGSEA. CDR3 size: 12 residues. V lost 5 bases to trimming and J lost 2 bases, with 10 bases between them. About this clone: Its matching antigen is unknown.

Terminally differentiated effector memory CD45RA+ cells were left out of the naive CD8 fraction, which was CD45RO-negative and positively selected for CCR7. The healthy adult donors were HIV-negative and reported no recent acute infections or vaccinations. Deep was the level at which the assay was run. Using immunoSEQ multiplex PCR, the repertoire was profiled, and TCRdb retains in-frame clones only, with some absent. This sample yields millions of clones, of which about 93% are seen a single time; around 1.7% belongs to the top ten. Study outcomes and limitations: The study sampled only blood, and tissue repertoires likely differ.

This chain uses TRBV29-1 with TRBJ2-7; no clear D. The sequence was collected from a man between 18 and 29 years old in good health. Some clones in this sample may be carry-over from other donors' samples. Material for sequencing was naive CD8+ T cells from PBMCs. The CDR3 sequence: CSVKGWAYEQYF. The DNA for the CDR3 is TGCAGCGTTAAAGGGTGGGCCTACGAGCAGTACTTC.